The sequence of this T cell receptor beta chain was determined in a study of shared clonotypes between healthy human individuals. Findings of the study overall: Researchers sampled blood only, noting tissue repertoires likely differ. Clonotype sharing levels among donors were expected to vary with sequencing depth.

The CDR3 has 17 amino acids. Germline loops: CDR1 KGHSY, CDR2 FQNENV. V was shortened by 1 base and J by 5 bases, with 17 bases between the two germline ends. About this clone itself: Its antigen is currently unknown.

Measured with immunoSEQ multiplex PCR; TCRdb has only the in-frame clones, and not every one. The table lists a few hundred thousand clones, around 78% of them singletons, with around 12% in the top ten. Sequences were obtained from PBMCs. The chain recombines TRBV16 with TRBJ2-2; TRBD1 or TRBD2 may be the D gene (5 bases each). This clonotype originated in a middle-aged woman in good health. Some clones in this sample may be carry-over from other donors' samples. In nucleotides, the CDR3 is TGTGCCAGCAGCCAATTAAGGCCGGGGCGTAAAACCGGGGAGCTGTTTTTT. Its protein product is CASSQLRPGRKTGELFF.